This entry lists 24 T cell receptor beta chains sequenced from one sample in a study of monozygotic twins with inflammatory bowel disease. With the 5' RACE reads reprocessed, TCRdb shows one record per CDR3 protein and no DNA. This repertoire includes about 300,000 distinct CDR3 sequences. Sequencing used blood. The source of these receptors is a human donor with ulcerative colitis or Crohn's disease, or a healthy co-twin of an affected twin (not recorded which).

The chain couples TRBV24-1 to TRBJ1-6. Germline loops: CDR1 KGHDR, CDR2 SFDVKD. CDR3 length: 13 residues. CDR3 sequence reads: CATSWDDNSPLHF.

V gene TRBV10-3 combines with J gene TRBJ2-7. The CDR3 extends over 12 amino acids. CDR1 and CDR2 from the germline V gene are ENHRY and SYGVKD. The CDR3 sequence: CAISILNGEQYF.

The chain employs TRBV20-1 and TRBJ2-5; TCRdb outputs TRBD2, but without DNA this stays unchecked. This CDR3 comprises 15 residues. Germline values: CDR1 DFQATT, CDR2 SNEGSKA (reference sequence). The CDR3 spells CSARTRTPLVQTQYF.

The chain recombines TRBV21-1 with TRBJ2-7; the TRBD1 assignment by TCRdb is unverifiable without DNA. TRBV21-1 is described as a pseudogene. This CDR3 is 16 amino acids long. CDR3 region: CASSKGRGGYFHEQYF.

The V call is TRBV11-1, the J call TRBJ1-5; the TCRdb D gene call, TRBD1, has no DNA to confirm it. Germline V gene data show CDR1 as SGHAT and CDR2 as FQDESV (reference sequence). The CDR3 sequence is 18 residues long. The CDR3 spells CASSLGTGGQVGNQPQHF. The variable domain in full, completed from reference TRBV11-1 and TRBJ1-5, reads EAEVAQSPRYKITEKSQAVAFWCDPISGHATLYWYRQILGQGPELLVQFQDESVVDDSQLPKDRFSAERLKGVDSTLKIQPAELGDSAMYLCASSLGTGGQVGNQPQHFGDGTRLSIL.

The genes are TRBV18 and TRBJ1-1; as DNA is missing, the TRBD1 call by TCRdb cannot be tested. The length of the CDR3 is 13 residues. Per the germline V gene, CDR1 is KGHSH and CDR2 is LQKENI. CDR3 sequence: CASSPNDRVGAFF.

This chain connects TRBV20-1 to TRBJ1-1; the D call from TCRdb, TRBD1, cannot be confirmed without DNA. The CDR3 loop spans 13 amino acids. Per germline, CDR1 DFQATT and CDR2 SNEGSKA (reference sequence). CDR3 sequence reads: CSAGQGMNTEAFF.

The gene calls are TRBV6-5 and TRBJ2-1. The length of the CDR3 is 15 residues. Per germline, CDR1 MNHEY and CDR2 SVGAGI. CDR3: CASSSSGRAYNEQFF.

V usage is TRBV12-5 and J usage is TRBJ2-3; TCRdb indicates TRBD2, and absent DNA this call remains unverified. The CDR3 runs 15 residues. Germline V gene data show CDR1 as LGHNT and CDR2 as FRNRAP. CDR3 region: CASGSGGSISDTQYF.

The chain's CDR3 is CSADSLAGGPRGADTQYF. This chain joins TRBV20-1 and TRBJ2-3; there is no DNA to check the TCRdb D call of TRBD2. CDR1 is DFQATT and CDR2 is SNEGSKA in the germline V gene (reference sequence). The CDR3 loop spans 18 amino acids.

The V gene is TRBV4-2, the J gene TRBJ2-3; as DNA is missing, the TRBD2 call by TCRdb cannot be tested. This CDR3 contains 15 residues. Germline assignment: CDR1 LGHNA and CDR2 YNFKEQ. CDR3 protein: CASSTSGGVLDTQYF.

The rearrangement uses TRBV12-3 or TRBV12-4 and TRBJ2-1; the TCRdb call, TRBD2, lacks DNA for checking. This CDR3 has 14 residues. This CDR3 is CASSWRGGYNEQFF.

The V gene is TRBV12-3 or TRBV12-4, the J gene TRBJ2-3; checking the TCRdb D call of TRBD1 is not possible without DNA. The CDR3 totals 16 residues. This CDR3 reads CASNRDRLASADTQYF.

The CDR3 protein is CASSGQTGYQETQYF. The gene calls are TRBV7-9 and TRBJ2-5. The CDR3 has 15 residues. Germline values: CDR1 SEHNR, CDR2 FQNEAQ (reference sequence).

The rearrangement joins TRBV6-1 to TRBJ2-2; TCRdb names TRBD1, which stays unverified in the absence of DNA. The germline V gene encodes CDR1 MNHNS and CDR2 SASEGT. The length of the CDR3 is 15 residues. CDR3 sequence: CASSIGDRYTGELFF.

This rearrangement joins TRBV27 to TRBJ2-6. This CDR3 contains 16 residues. Germline CDR1 MNHEY, CDR2 SMNVEV (reference sequence). This CDR3 reads CASSRADMTGANVLTF.

V usage is TRBV18 and J usage is TRBJ2-7; the D gene TCRdb calls, TRBD1, cannot be checked with no DNA. This CDR3 contains 15 residues. Germline assignment: CDR1 KGHSH and CDR2 LQKENI. The CDR3 loop reads CASSPDRGQLGEQYF.

The chain couples TRBV18 to TRBJ2-4. This CDR3 is 16 amino acids long. CDR1 and CDR2 from the germline V gene are KGHSH and LQKENI. The CDR3 reads CASSPRQNLAKNIQYF.

The V call is TRBV5-4, the J call TRBJ2-1; checking the TCRdb D call of TRBD2 is not possible without DNA. The CDR3 covers 14 residues. Germline values: CDR1 SGHNT, CDR2 YYREEE (reference sequence). The CDR3: CASSLVGRAGEQFF. Full variable domain (rest looked up from reference TRBV5-4 and TRBJ2-1): ETGVTQSPTHLIKTRGQQVTLRCSSQSGHNTVSWYQQALGQGPQFIFQYYREEENGRGNFPPRFSGLQFPNYSSELNVNALELDDSALYLCASSLVGRAGEQFFGPGTRLTVL.

This rearrangement joins TRBV29-1 to TRBJ1-2; TCRdb proposes TRBD1, but this gene call is untestable without DNA. Germline-derived CDR1 and CDR2 are SQVTM and ANQGSEA. There are 13 residues in the CDR3. This chain's CDR3 is CSVIRTGGYGYTF. Supplemented by reference TRBV29-1 and TRBJ1-2, the full variable domain reads SAVISQKPSRDICQRGTSLTIQCQVDSQVTMMFWYRQQPGQSLTLIATANQGSEATYESGFVIDKFPISRPNLTFSTLTVSNMSPEDSSIYLCSVIRTGGYGYTFGSGTRLTVV.

The chain couples TRBV15 to TRBJ1-4; TCRdb's D call of TRBD1 is untestable without DNA. The CDR3 extends over 14 amino acids. Germline CDR1 reads LNHNV; CDR2 reads YYDKDF (reference sequence). The CDR3 loop reads CATSRDQGVKKLFF. Filled out from reference TRBV15 and TRBJ1-4, the complete variable domain reads DAMVIQNPRYQVTQFGKPVTLSCSQTLNHNVMYWYQQKSSQAPKLLFHYYDKDFNNEADTPDNFQSRRPNTSFCFLDIRSPGLGDTAMYLCATSRDQGVKKLFFGSGTQLSVL.

V and J are TRBV12-3 or TRBV12-4 and TRBJ2-7. The CDR3 length is 13 residues. This chain's CDR3 is CASSSQDAYEQYF.

V gene TRBV4-2 combines with J gene TRBJ2-5; TCRdb indicates TRBD1, and absent DNA this call remains unverified. This CDR3 region has 17 residues. The V gene's germline CDR1 is LGHNA and CDR2 YNFKEQ. This CDR3 is CASSQVGQSGYQETQYF.

V usage is TRBV12-3 or TRBV12-4 and J usage is TRBJ2-5; TCRdb gives TRBD1 as the D gene, but with no DNA this cannot be confirmed. The CDR3 loop spans 13 amino acids. The CDR3 protein is CASSPRGAETQYF.